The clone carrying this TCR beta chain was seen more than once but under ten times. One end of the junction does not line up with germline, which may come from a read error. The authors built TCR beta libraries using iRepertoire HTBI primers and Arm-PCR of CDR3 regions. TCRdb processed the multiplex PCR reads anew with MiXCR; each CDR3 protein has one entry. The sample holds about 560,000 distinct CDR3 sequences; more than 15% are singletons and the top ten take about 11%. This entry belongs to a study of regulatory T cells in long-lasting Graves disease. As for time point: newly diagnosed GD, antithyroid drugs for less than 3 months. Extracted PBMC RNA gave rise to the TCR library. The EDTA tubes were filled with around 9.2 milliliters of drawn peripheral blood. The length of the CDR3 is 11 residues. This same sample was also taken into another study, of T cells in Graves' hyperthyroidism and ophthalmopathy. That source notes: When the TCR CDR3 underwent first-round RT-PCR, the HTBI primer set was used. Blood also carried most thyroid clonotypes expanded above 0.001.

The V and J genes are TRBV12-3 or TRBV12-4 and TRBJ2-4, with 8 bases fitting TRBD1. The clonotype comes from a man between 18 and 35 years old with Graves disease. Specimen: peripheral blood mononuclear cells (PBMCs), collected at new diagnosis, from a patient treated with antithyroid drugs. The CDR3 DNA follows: TGTGCCAGCAGTTCCGGGACAGGCCCTTCCTTC. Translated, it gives CASSSGTGPSF.